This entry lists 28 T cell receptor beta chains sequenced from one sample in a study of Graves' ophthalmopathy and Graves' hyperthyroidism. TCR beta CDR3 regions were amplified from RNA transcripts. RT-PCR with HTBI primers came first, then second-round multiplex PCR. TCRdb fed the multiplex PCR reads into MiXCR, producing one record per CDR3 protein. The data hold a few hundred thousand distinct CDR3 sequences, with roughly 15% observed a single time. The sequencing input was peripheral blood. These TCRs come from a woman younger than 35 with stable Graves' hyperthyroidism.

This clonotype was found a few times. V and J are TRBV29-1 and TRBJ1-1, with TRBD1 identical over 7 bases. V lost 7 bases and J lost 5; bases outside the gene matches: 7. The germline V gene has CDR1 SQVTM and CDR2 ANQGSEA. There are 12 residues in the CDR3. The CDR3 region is CSAQGGGTEAFF. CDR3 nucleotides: TGCAGCGCCCAGGGGGGGGGGACTGAAGCTTTCTTT.

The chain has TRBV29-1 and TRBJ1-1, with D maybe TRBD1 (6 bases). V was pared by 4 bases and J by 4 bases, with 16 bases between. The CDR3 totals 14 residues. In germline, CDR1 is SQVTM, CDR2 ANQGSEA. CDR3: CSVGARTGSTEAFF. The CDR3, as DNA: TGCAGCGTTGGGGCCCGTACAGGGTCCACTGAAGCTTTCTTT.

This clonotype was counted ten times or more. CDR3 nucleotide sequence: TGTGCCAGCAGTGAGGGGATGAACACTGAAGCTTTCTTT. Translating gives CASSEGMNTEAFF. The chain combines TRBV2 with TRBJ1-1, with D unclear. This CDR3 spans 13 amino acids. The V gene's germline CDR1 is SNHLY and CDR2 FYNNEI. V was pared by 3 bases and J by 0 bases, with 5 bases between.

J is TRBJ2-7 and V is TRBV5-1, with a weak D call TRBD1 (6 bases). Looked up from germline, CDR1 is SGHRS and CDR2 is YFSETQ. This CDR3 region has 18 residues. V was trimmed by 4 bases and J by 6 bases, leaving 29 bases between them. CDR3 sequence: CASSQGHLTGSRVSEQYF. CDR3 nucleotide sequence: TGCGCCAGCAGCCAGGGACATCTTACAGGGTCAAGGGTCAGCGAGCAGTACTTC.

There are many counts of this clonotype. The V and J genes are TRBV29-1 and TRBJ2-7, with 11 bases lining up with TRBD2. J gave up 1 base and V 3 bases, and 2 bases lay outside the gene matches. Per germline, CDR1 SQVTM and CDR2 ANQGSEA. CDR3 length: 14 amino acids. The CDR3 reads CSVETSGTSYEQYF. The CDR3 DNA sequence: TGCAGCGTTGAGACTAGCGGGACTTCCTACGAGCAGTACTTC.

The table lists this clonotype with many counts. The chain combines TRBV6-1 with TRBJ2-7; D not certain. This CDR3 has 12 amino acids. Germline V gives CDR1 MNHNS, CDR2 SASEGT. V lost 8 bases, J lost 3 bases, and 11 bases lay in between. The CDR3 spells CASCCPHYEQYF. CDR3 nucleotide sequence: TGTGCCAGCTGCTGTCCCCACTACGAGCAGTACTTC.

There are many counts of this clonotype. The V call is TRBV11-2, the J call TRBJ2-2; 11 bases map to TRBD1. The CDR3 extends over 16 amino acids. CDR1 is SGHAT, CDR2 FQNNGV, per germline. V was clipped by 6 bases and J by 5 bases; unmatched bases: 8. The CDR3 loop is CASRTIGTGGTGELFF. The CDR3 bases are TGTGCCAGCAGAACAATAGGGACAGGGGGGACCGGGGAGCTGTTTTTT. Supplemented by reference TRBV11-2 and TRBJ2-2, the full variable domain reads EAGVAQSPRYKIIEKRQSVAFWCNPISGHATLYWYQQILGQGPKLLIQFQNNGVVDDSQLPKDRFSAERLKGVDSTLKIQPAKLEDSAVYLCASRTIGTGGTGELFFGEGSRLTVL.

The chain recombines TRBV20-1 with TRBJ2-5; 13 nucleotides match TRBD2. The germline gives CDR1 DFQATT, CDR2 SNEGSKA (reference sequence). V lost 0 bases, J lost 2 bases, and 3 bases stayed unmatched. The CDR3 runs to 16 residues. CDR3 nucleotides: TGCAGTGCTAGAGATGGGACTAGCGGGGAGCAAGAGACCCAGTACTTC. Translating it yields CSARDGTSGEQETQYF.

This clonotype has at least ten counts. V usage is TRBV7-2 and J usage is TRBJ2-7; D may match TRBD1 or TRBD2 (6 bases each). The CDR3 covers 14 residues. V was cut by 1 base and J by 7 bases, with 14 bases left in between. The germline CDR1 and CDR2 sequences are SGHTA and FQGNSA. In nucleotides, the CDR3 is TGTGCCAGCAGCTTAGTCCCGGGGGCGGGGGAGCAGTACTTC. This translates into CASSLVPGAGEQYF.

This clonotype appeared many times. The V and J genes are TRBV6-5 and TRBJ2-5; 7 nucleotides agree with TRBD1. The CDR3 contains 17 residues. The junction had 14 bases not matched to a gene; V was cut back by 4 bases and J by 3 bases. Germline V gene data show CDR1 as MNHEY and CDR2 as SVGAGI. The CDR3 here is CASSSLDRQMKEETQYF. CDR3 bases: TGTGCCAGCAGTTCCCTGGACAGGCAAATGAAGGAAGAGACCCAGTACTTC.

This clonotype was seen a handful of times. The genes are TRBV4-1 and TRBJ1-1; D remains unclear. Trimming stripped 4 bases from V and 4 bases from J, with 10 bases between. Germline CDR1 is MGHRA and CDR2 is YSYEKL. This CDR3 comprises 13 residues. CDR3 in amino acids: CASSPVWGTEAFF. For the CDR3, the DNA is TGCGCCAGCAGCCCCGTATGGGGCACTGAAGCTTTCTTT.

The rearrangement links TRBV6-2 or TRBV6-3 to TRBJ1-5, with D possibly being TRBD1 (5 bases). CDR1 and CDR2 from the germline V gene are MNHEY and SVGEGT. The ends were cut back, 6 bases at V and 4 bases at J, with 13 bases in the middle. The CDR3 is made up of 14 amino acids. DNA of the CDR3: TGTGCCAGCAGCCCCTGGGCAGGGAATCAGCCCCAGCATTTT. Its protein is CASSPWAGNQPQHF.

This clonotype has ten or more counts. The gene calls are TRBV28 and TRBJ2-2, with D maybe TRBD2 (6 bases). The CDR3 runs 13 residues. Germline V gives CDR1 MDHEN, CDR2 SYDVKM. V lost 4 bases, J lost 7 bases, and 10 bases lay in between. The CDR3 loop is CASSYGGHGELFF. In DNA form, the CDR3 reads TGTGCCAGCAGTTACGGGGGTCACGGGGAGCTGTTTTTT.

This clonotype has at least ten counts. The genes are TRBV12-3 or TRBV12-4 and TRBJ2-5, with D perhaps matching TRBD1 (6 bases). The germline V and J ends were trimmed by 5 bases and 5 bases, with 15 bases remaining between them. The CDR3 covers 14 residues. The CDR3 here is CASSGPGQWETQYF. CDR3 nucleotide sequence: TGTGCCAGCAGTGGCCCGGGACAATGGGAGACCCAGTACTTC.

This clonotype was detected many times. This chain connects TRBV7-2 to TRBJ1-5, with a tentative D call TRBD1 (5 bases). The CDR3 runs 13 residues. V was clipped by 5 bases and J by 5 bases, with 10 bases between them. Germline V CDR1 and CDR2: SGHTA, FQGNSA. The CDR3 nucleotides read TGTGCCAGCAGCGCTGGGACCTATCAGCCCCAGCATTTT. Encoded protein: CASSAGTYQPQHF.

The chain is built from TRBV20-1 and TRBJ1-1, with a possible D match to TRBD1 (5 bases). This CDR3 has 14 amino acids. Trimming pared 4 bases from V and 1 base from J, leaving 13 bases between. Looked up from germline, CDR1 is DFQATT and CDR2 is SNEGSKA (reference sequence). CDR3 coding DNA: TGCAGTGCTAAAGGGGATTTCGAGAACACTGAAGCTTTCTTT. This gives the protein CSAKGDFENTEAFF.

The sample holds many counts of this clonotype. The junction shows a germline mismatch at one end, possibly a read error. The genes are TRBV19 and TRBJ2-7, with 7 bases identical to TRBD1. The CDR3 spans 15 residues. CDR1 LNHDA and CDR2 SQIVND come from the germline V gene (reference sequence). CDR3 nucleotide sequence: TGTGCCAGTACCCCGACAGGGCCGCACTCCTACGAACAGTACTTC. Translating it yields CASTPTGPHSYEQYF.

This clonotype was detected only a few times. CDR3 in amino acids: CASSYSPPGHSPLHF. Written as DNA, the CDR3 is TGTGCCAGCAGTTACTCACCTCCAGGGCATTCACCCCTCCACTTT. V and J are TRBV6-5 and TRBJ1-6, with D possibly being TRBD1 (5 bases). This CDR3 is built from 15 residues. The ends were cut back, 0 bases at V and 8 bases at J, with 11 bases in the middle. The V gene's germline CDR1 is MNHEY and CDR2 SVGAGI.

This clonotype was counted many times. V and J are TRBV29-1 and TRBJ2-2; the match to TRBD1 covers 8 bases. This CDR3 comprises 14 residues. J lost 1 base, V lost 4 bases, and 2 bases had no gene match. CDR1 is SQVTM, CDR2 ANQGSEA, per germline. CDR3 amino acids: CSVAGQGNTGELFF. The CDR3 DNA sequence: TGCAGCGTTGCTGGACAGGGGAACACCGGGGAGCTGTTTTTT.

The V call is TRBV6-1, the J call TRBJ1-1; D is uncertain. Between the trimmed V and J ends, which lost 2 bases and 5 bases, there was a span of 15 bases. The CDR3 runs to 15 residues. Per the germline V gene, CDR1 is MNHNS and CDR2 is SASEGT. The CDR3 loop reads CASSELFRIRTEAFF. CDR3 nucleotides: TGTGCCAGCAGTGAATTGTTTAGGATTCGGACTGAAGCTTTCTTT.

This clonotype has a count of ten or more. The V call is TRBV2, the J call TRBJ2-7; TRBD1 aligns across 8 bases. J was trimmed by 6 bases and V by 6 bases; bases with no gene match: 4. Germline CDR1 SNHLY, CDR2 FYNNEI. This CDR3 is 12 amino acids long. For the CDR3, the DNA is TGTGCCAGCAGGTTGACAGGGGTCGAGCAGTACTTC. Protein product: CASRLTGVEQYF. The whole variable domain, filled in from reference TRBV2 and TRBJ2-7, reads EPEVTQTPSHQVTQMGQEVILRCVPISNHLYFYWYRQILGQKVEFLVSFYNNEISEKSEIFDDQFSVERPDGSNFTLKIRSTKLEDSAMYFCASRLTGVEQYFGPGTRLTVT.

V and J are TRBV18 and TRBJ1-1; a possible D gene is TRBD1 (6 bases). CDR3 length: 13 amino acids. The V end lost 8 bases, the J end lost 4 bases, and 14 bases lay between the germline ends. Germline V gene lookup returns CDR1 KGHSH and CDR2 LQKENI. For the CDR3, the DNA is TGTGCCAGCGGACCAGGGGAGGTCACTGAAGCTTTCTTT. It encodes CASGPGEVTEAFF.

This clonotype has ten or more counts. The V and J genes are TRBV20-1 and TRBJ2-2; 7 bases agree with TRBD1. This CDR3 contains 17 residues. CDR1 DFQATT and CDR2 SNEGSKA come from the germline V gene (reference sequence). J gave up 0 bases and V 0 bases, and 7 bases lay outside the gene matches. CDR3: CSARDYRGLTNTGELFF. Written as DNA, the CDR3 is TGCAGTGCTAGAGATTACAGGGGTCTAACGAACACCGGGGAGCTGTTTTTT.

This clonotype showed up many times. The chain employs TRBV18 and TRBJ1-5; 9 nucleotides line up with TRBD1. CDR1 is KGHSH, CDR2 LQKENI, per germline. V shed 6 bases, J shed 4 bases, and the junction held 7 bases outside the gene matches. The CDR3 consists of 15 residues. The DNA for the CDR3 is TGTGCCAGCTCGGCGGGACAGGGCCTAAATCAGCCCCAGCATTTT. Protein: CASSAGQGLNQPQHF.

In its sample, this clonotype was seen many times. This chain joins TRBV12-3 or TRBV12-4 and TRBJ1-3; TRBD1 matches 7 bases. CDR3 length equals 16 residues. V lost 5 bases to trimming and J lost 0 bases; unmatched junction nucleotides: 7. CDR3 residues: CASSLPGQFSGNTIYF. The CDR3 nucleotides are TGTGCCAGCAGTCTTCCGGGACAGTTCTCTGGAAACACCATATATTTT.

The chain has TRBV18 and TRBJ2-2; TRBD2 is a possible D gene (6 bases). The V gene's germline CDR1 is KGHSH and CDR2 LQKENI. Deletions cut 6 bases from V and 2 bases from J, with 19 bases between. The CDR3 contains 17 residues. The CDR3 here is CASSTLTGSLNTGELFF. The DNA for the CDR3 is TGTGCCAGCTCGACCCTTACCGGGAGCCTAAACACCGGGGAGCTGTTTTTT.

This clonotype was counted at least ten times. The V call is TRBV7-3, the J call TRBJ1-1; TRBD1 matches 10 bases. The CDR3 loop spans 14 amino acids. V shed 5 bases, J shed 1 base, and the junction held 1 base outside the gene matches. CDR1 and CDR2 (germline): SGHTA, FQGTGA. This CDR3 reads CASSRTGGNTEAFF. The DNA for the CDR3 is TGTGCCAGCAGCCGGACAGGGGGGAACACTGAAGCTTTCTTT.

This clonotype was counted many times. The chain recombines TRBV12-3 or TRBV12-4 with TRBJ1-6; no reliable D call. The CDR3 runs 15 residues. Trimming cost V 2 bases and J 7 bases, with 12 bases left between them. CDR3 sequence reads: CASSLTLGHNSPLHF. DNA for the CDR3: TGTGCCAGCAGTTTAACCCTAGGGCACAATTCACCCCTCCACTTT.